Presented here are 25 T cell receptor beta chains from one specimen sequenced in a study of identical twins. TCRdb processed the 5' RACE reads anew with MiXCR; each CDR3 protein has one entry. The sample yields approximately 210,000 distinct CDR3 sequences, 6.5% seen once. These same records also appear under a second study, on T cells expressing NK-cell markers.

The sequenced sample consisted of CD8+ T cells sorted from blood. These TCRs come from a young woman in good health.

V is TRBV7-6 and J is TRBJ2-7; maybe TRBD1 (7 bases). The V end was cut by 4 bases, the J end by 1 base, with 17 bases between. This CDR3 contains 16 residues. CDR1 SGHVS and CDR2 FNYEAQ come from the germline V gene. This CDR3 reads CASSYQSGGLSYEQYF. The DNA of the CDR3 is TGTGCCAGCAGCTATCAGTCAGGGGGGCTGTCCTACGAGCAGTACTTC.

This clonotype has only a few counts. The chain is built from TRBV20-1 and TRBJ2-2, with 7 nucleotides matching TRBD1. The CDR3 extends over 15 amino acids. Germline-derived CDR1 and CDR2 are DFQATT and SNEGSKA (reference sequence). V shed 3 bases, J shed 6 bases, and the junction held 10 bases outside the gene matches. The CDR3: CSASPGAGGSGELFF. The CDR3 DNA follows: TGCAGTGCTAGTCCCGGCGCAGGGGGATCCGGGGAGCTGTTTTTT.

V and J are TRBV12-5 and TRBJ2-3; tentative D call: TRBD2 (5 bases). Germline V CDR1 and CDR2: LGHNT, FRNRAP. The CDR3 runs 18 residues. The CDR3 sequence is CASCQNPNRGVGEDTQYF. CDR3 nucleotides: TGTGCCAGCTGCCAGAATCCAAATCGGGGAGTGGGAGAAGATACGCAGTATTTT.

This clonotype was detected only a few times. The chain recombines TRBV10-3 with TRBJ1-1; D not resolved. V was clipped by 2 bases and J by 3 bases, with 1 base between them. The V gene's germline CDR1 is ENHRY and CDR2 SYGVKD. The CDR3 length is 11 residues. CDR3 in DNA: TGTGCCATCAGTGAGGACACTGAAGCTTTCTTT. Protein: CAISEDTEAFF.

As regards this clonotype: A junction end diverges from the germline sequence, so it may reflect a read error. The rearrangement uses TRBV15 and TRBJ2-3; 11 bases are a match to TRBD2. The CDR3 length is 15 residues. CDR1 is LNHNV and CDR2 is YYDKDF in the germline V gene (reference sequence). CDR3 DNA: TGTGCCACCAGCAGAGATAGCGGGGGGGCAGATACGGAGTATTTT. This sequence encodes CATSRDSGGADTEYF.

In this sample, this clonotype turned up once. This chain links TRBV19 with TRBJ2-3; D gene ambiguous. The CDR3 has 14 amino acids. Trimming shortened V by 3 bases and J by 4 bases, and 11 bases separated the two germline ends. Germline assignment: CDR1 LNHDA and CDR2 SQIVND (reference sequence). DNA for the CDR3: TGTGCCAGTAGTATGGCCAGCGTTGCAGATACGCAGTATTTT. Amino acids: CASSMASVADTQYF.

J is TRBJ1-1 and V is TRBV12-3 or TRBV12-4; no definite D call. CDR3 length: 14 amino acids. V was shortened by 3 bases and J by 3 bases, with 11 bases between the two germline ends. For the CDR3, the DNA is TGTGCCAGCAGTTTCTCGCGGGAGGACACTGAAGCTTTCTTT. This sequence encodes CASSFSREDTEAFF.

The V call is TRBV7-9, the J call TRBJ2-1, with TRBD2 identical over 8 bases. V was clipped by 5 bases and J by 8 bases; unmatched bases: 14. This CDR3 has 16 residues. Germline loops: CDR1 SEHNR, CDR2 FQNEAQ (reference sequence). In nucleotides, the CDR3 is TGTGCCAGCAGCCCCCTCACCCGAGGACTAGCTGATGAGCAGTTCTTC. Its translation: CASSPLTRGLADEQFF.

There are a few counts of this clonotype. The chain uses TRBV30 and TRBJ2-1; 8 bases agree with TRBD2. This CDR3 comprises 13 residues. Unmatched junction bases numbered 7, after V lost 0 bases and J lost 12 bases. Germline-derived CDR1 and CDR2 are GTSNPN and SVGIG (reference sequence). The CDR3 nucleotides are TGTGCCTGGAGTGTACTTCGGGAGGGTCGGCAGTTCTTC. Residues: CAWSVLREGRQFF.

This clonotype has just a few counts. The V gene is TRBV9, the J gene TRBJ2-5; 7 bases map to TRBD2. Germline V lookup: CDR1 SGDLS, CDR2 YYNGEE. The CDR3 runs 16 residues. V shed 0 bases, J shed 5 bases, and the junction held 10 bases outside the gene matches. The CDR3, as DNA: TGTGCCAGCAGCGTAGATCAGCGGTTGGGGGGGGAGACCCAGTACTTC. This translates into CASSVDQRLGGETQYF. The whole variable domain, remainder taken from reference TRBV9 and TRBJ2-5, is DSGVTQTPKHLITATGQRVTLRCSPRSGDLSVYWYQQSLDQGLQFLIQYYNGEERAKGNILERFSAQQFPDLHSELNLSSLELGDSALYFCASSVDQRLGGETQYFGPGTRLLVL.

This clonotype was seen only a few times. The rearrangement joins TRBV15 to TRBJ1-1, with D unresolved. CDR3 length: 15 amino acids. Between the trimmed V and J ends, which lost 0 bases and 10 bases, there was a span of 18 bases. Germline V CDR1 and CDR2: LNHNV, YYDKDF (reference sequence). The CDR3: CATSRDRGMGYLAFF. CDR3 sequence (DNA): TGTGCCACCAGCAGAGATAGAGGGATGGGCTATCTAGCTTTCTTT.

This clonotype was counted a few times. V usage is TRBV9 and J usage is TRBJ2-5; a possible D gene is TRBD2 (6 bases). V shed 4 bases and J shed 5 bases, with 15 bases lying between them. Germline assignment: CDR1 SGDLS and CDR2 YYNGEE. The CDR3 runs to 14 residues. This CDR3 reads CASSPGGTLETQYF. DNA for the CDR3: TGTGCCAGCAGCCCAGGTGGGACTCTGGAGACCCAGTACTTC.

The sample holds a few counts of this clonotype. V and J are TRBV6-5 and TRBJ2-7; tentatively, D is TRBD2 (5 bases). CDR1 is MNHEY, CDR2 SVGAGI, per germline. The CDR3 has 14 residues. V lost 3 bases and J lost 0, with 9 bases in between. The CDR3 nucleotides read TGTGCCAGCAGTTATCCGGGAAGCTCCTACGAGCAGTACTTC. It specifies CASSYPGSSYEQYF.

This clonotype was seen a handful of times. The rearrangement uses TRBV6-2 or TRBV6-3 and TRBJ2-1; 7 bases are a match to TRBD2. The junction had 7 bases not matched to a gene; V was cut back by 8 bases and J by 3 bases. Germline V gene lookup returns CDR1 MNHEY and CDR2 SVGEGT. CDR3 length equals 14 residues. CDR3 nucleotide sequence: TGTGCCAGCCTTCCAGCGGGACTCTACAATGAGCAGTTCTTC. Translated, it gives CASLPAGLYNEQFF.

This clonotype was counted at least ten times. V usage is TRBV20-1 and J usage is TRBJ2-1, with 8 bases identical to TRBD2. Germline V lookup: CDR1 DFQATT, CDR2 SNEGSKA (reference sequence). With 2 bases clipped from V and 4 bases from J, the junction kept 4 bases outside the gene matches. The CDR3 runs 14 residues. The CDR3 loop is CSARTSGLYNEQFF. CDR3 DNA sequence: TGCAGTGCTAGAACTAGCGGACTTTACAATGAGCAGTTCTTC.

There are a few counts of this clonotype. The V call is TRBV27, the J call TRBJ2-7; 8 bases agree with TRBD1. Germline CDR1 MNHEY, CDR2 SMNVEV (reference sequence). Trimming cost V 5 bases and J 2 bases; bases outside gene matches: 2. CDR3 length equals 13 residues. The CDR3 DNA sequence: TGTGCCAGCAGTGGACAGGGACCCTACGAGCAGTACTTC. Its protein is CASSGQGPYEQYF.

The CDR3 here is CASSPLTGLGDTQYF. The CDR3, as DNA: TGTGCCAGCAGCCCTCTTACGGGATTAGGAGATACGCAGTATTTT. V gene TRBV7-9 combines with J gene TRBJ2-3; TRBD2 is a possible D gene (5 bases). V was pared by 5 bases and J by 5 bases, with 17 bases between. Germline assignment: CDR1 SEHNR and CDR2 FQNEAQ (reference sequence). The CDR3 consists of 15 residues.

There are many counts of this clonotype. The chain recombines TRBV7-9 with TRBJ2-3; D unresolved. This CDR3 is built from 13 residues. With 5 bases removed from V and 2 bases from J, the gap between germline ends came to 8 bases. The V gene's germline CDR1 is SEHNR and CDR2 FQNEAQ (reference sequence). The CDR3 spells CASSPWDTDTQYF. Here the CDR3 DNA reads TGTGCCAGCAGCCCGTGGGACACAGATACGCAGTATTTT.

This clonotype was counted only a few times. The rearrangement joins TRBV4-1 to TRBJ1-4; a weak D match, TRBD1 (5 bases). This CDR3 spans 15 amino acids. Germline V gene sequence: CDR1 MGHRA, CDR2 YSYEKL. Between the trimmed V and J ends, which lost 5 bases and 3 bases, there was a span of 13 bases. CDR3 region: CASSSPGAPNEKLFF. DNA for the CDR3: TGCGCCAGCAGCTCTCCCGGGGCTCCTAATGAAAAACTGTTTTTT.

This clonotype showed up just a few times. Written as DNA, the CDR3 is TGTGCCAGCAGTTTATTCGGCTCCTACAATGAGCAGTTCTTC. This encodes CASSLFGSYNEQFF. The chain recombines TRBV27 with TRBJ2-1; D is ambiguous. The germline CDR1 and CDR2 sequences are MNHEY and SMNVEV (reference sequence). V was cut by 1 base and J by 0 bases, with 4 bases left in between. The CDR3 is made up of 14 amino acids.

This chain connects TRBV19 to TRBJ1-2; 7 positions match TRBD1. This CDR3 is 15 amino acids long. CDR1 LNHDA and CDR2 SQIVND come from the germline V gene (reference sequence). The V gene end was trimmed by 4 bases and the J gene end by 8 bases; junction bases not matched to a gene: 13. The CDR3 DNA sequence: TGTGCCAGTAGTACCTCAGGGGGAGGTATCTTCGGCTACACCTTC. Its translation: CASSTSGGGIFGYTF.

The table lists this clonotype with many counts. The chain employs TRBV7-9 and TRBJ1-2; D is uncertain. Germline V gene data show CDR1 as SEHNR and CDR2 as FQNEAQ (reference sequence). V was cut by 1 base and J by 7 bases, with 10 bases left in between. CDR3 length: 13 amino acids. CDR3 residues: CASSLEKGSGYTF. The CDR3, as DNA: TGTGCCAGCAGCTTAGAAAAGGGATCTGGCTACACCTTC. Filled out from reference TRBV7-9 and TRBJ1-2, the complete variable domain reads DTGVSQNPRHKITKRGQNVTFRCDPISEHNRLYWYRQTLGQGPEFLTYFQNEAQLEKSRLLSDRFSAERPKGSFSTLEIQRTEQGDSAMYLCASSLEKGSGYTFGSGTRLTVV.

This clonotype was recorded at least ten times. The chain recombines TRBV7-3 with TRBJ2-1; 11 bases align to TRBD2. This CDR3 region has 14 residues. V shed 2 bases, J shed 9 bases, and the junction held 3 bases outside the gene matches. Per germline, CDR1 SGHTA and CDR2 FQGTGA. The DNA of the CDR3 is TGTGCCAGCAGCTTAGGGCTAGCGGGGGGTGAGCAGTTCTTC. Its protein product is CASSLGLAGGEQFF.

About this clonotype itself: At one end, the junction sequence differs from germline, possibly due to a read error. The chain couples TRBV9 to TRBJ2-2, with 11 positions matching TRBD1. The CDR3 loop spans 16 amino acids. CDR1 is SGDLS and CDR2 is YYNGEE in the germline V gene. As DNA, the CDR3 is TGTGCCAGCAGCGTAGAGGACAGGGGGCACACCCGGGAGCTGTTTTTT. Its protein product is CASSVEDRGHTRELFF. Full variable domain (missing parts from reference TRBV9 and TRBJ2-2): DSGVTQTPKHLITATGQRVTLRCSPRSGDLSVYWYQQSLDQGLQFLIQYYNGEERAKGNILERFSAQQFPDLHSELNLSSLELGDSALYFCASSVEDRGHTRELFFGEGSRLTVL.

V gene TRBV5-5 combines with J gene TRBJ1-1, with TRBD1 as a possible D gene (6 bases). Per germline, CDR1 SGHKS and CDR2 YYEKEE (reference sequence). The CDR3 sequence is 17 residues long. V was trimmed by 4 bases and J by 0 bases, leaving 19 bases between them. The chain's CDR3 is CASSPDWGGEMNTEAFF. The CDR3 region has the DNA TGTGCCAGCAGCCCGGATTGGGGGGGCGAAATGAACACTGAAGCTTTCTTT.